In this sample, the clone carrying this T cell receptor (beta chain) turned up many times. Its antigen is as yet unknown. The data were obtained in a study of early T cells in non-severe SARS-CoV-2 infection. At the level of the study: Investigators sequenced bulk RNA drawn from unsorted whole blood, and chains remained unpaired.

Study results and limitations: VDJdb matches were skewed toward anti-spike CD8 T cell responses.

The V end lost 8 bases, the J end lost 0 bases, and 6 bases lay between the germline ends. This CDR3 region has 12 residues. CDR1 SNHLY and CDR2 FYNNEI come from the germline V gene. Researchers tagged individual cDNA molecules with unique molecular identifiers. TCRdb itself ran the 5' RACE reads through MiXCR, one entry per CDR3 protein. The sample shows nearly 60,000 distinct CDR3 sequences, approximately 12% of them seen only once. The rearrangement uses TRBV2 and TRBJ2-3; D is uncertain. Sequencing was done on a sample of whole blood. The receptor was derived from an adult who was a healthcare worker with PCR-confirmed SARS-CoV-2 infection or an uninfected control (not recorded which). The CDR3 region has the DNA TGTGCCAGCTCACTCAGCACAGATACGCAGTATTTT. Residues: CASSLSTDTQYF.